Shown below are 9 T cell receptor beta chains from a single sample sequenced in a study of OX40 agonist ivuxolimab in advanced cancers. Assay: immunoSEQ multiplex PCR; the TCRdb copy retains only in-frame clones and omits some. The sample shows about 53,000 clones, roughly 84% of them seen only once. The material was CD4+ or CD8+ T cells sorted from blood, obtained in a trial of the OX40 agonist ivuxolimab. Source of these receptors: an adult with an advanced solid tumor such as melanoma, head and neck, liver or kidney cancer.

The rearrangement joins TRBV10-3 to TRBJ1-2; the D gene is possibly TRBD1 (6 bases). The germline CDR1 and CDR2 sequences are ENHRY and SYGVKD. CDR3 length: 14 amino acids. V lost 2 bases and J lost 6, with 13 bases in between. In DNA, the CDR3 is TGTGCCATCAGTGAGAGACAGGCCTCCGATGGCTACACCTTC. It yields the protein CAISERQASDGYTF.

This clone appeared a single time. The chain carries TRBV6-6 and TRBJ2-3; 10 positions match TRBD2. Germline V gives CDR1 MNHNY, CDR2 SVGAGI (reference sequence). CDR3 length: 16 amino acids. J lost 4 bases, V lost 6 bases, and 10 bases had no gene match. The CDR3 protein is CASSRYSGRAADTQYF. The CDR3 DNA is TGTGCCAGCAGCCGGTACAGCGGGAGGGCCGCAGATACGCAGTATTTT.

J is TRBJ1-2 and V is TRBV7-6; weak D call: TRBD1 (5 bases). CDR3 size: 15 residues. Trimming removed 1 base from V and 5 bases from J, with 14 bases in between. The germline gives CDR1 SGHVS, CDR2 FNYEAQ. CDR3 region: CASSLGGQGGYGYTF. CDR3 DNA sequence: TGTGCCAGCAGCTTAGGGGGCCAGGGCGGTTATGGCTACACCTTC.

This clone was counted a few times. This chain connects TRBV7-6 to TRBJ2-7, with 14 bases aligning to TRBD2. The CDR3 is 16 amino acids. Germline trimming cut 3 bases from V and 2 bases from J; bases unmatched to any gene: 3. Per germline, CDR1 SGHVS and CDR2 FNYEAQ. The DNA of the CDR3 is TGTGCCAGCAGCTTGACTAGCGGGAGGGTAGCCTACGAGCAGTACTTC. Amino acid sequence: CASSLTSGRVAYEQYF.

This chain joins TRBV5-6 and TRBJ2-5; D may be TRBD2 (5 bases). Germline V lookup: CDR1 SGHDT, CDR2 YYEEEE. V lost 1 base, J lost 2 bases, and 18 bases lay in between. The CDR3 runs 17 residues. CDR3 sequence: CASSLFGSGDFQETQYF. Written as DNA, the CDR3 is TGTGCCAGCAGCTTGTTCGGAAGCGGAGACTTTCAAGAGACCCAGTACTTC.

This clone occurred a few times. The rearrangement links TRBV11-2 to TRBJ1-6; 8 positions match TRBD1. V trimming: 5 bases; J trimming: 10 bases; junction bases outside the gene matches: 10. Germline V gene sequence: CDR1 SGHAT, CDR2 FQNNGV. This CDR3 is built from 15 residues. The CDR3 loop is CASSPQQGAQSPLHF. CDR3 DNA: TGTGCCAGCAGCCCCCAGCAGGGGGCACAGTCACCCCTCCACTTT.

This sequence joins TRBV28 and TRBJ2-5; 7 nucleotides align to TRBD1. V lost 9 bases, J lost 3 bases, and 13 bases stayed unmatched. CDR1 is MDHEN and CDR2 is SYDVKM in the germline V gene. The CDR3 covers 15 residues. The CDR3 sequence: CASIEGGQGEETQYF. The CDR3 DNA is TGTGCCAGTATCGAAGGGGGCCAGGGTGAAGAGACCCAGTACTTC.

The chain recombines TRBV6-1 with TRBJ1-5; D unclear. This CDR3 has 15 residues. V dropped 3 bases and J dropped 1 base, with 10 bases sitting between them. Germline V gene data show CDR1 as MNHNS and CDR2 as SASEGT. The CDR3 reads CASSDIRRSNQPQHF. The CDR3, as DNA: TGTGCCAGCAGTGACATTAGGAGGAGCAATCAGCCCCAGCATTTT.

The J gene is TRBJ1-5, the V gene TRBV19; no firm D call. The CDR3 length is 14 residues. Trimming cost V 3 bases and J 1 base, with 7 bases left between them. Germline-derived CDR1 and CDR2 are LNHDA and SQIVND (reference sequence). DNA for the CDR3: TGTGCCAGTAGTATTTCTGGGAGCAATCAGCCCCAGCATTTT. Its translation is CASSISGSNQPQHF.